The 3 T cell receptor beta chains listed next were all sequenced from one sample in a study of response to subunit inactivated influenza vaccine. TCRdb processed the RT-PCR reads anew with MiXCR; each CDR3 protein has one entry. This table holds 600,000 to 850,000 distinct CDR3 sequences, roughly 15% found once. The sequences come from PBMCs from blood, collected 14 days before vaccination. Receptors were obtained from a man over 45 who received an inactivated influenza vaccine.

This clonotype has more than one count but fewer than ten. The chain employs TRBV6-1 and TRBJ1-6, with TRBD1 identical over 8 bases. This CDR3 comprises 19 residues. The V gene's germline CDR1 is MNHNS and CDR2 SASEGT. The J segment lost 9 bases and the V segment lost 6 bases, leaving 22 bases of the junction unmatched. CDR3 region: CASSPFGTGRSSNSSPLHF. DNA for the CDR3: TGTGCCAGCAGCCCTTTCGGGACAGGACGATCCTCTAATAGTTCACCCCTCCACTTT.

The rearrangement joins TRBV7-2 to TRBJ2-3, with 8 positions matching TRBD2. This CDR3 is 16 amino acids long. The germline V gene encodes CDR1 SGHTA and CDR2 FQGNSA. With 5 bases clipped from V and 3 bases from J, the junction kept 10 bases outside the gene matches. The CDR3 nucleotides read TGTGCCAGCAGCCCCTGGGGGACTAGGGGGACAGATACGCAGTATTTT. Its protein product is CASSPWGTRGTDTQYF.

In nucleotides, the CDR3 is TGTGCCAGCAAGACTACTCACACAGATACGCAGTATTTT. Its translation: CASKTTHTDTQYF. The chain carries TRBV12-3 or TRBV12-4 and TRBJ2-3, with D possibly matching TRBD2 (5 bases). The CDR3 is 13 amino acids. Between the trimmed V and J ends, which lost 7 bases and 2 bases, there was a span of 10 bases.